Listed here are 2 T cell receptor beta chains from one sample, sequenced in a study of molecular identifiers for immune sequencing clone quantification. TCRdb recomputed calls from the PCR reads with MiXCR, one row per CDR3 protein. The sample records roughly 320,000 distinct CDR3 sequences, about a fifth being singletons. Sequenced input: naive CD8+ T cells from blood, with Jurkat cell RNA spiked in. Subset meaning: FACS-sorted CD8+CD4-CCR7+CD45RA+ naive T cells. The receptors shown here come from a human donor in good health. Some libraries in this study had Jurkat cell RNA spiked in.

This clonotype was picked up many times. The chain uses TRBV28 and TRBJ2-3; D call uncertain. V was pared by 7 bases and J by 4 bases, with 12 bases between. The CDR3 contains 13 residues. Germline CDR1 MDHEN, CDR2 SYDVKM. The DNA of the CDR3 is TGTGCCAGCATGGCTAATTTTCCAGATACGCAGTATTTT. Amino acid sequence: CASMANFPDTQYF.

Many counts were recorded for this clonotype. The chain uses TRBV7-9 and TRBJ1-6, with D hard to call. V lost 4 bases to trimming and J lost 8 bases, with 9 bases between them. The CDR3 spans 13 residues. Germline-derived CDR1 and CDR2 are SEHNR and FQNEAQ (reference sequence). The CDR3, as DNA: TGTGCCAGCAGCTCCGTCACGGATTCACCCCTCCACTTT. It specifies CASSSVTDSPLHF.